The subject of this entry is one TCR beta chain. Its antigen is unknown. The data belong to a study of post-analysis software for immune sequencing data. Libraries were made from TCR beta cDNA, and they carried unique molecular identifiers. Input populations of 1 to 10 million T cells gave rise to about 480,000 cDNA molecules. TCRdb reprocessed the PCR reads via MiXCR and lists one record per CDR3 protein. The sample holds 750,000 to 950,000 distinct CDR3 sequences, approximately 53% seen once. Study conclusions and caveats: TRBV5-6, TRBV5-1 and TRBV20-1 were among roughly five TRBV segments more frequent in patients than controls.

Germline V gene data show CDR1 as SGHDT and CDR2 as YYEEEE. The CDR3 totals 14 residues. Between the trimmed V and J ends, which lost 3 bases and 5 bases, there was a span of 14 bases. Input material: blood. The clonotype was recovered from a girl between 5 and 17 years old with multiple sclerosis. The chain couples TRBV5-6 to TRBJ2-5; D might be TRBD1 or TRBD2, each matching 5 bases. CDR3 nucleotides: TGTGCCAGCAGCTGGGACCGCATCCCGGAGACCCAGTACTTC. Translated, it gives CASSWDRIPETQYF. Full variable domain (rest looked up from reference TRBV5-6 and TRBJ2-5): DAGVTQSPTHLIKTRGQQVTLRCSPKSGHDTVSWYQQALGQGPQFIFQYYEEEERQRGNFPDRFSGHQFPNYSSELNVNALLLGDSALYLCASSWDRIPETQYFGPGTRLLVL.